The rows below give T cell receptor beta chains drawn from one sample of a study of blood T cell repertoires in COVID-19. Only in-frame clones appear in the TCRdb table, and some are missing; sequencing was by immunoSEQ multiplex PCR. The profile shows 250,000 or so clones, 80% to 85% of them singletons. The source material was PBMCs or T cells enriched from blood (not recorded which). The receptors were sampled from a man in his fifties who had recovered from COVID-19. CDR3s include the opening cysteine and the closing phenylalanine or tryptophan. The order of the fields is V gene, D gene, J gene, clone size, CDR3 DNA, CDR3 protein. The D gene is left open where the match is weak. Expanded clones get a size class; other rows say once, few or many, or leave the size out.

v_gene: TRBV9
d_gene: TRBD2
j_gene: TRBJ2-4
abundance: .
CDR3nt: TGTGCCAGCAGCGCTAGCGGGACTCTAGCCAAAAACATTCAGTACTTC
CDR3aa: CASSASGTLAKNIQYF

v_gene: TRBV19
d_gene: .
j_gene: TRBJ2-7
abundance: .
CDR3nt: TGTGCCAGTAGTATTTCAGAAAGCGAGCAGTACTTC
CDR3aa: CASSISESEQYF

v_gene: TRBV5-1
d_gene: TRBD1
j_gene: TRBJ2-7
abundance: .
CDR3nt: TGCGCCAGCAGCTCGCTCACAGGGGACGAGCAGTACTTC
CDR3aa: CASSSLTGDEQYF

v_gene: TRBV12-3/TRBV12-4
d_gene: .
j_gene: TRBJ2-7
abundance: .
CDR3nt: TGTGCCAGCAGTTTGGGCAGGGCTTACGAGCAGTACTTC
CDR3aa: CASSLGRAYEQYF

v_gene: TRBV3-1/TRBV3-2
d_gene: TRBD1
j_gene: TRBJ1-1
abundance: .
CDR3nt: TGTGCCAGCAGCCAAGGAGGGGGCTTAGGCACTGAAGCTTTCTTT
CDR3aa: CASSQGGGLGTEAFF

v_gene: TRBV9
d_gene: .
j_gene: TRBJ1-5
abundance: .
CDR3nt: TGTGCCAGCAGCGTAGTAGATAATCAGCCCCAGCATTTT
CDR3aa: CASSVVDNQPQHF

v_gene: TRBV2
d_gene: .
j_gene: TRBJ2-6
abundance: once
CDR3nt: TGTGCCAGCAGCCTCCGCGGGTCTGGGGCCAACGTCCTGACTTTC
CDR3aa: CASSLRGSGANVLTF

v_gene: TRBV7-2
d_gene: TRBD1
j_gene: TRBJ1-2
abundance: .
CDR3nt: TGTGCCAGCAGCCCCGAGCGGACAGGGAGACTTGATGGCTACACCTTC
CDR3aa: CASSPERTGRLDGYTF

v_gene: TRBV20-1
d_gene: .
j_gene: TRBJ1-2
abundance: .
CDR3nt: TGCAGTGCTCTTCAGGGTGGCGGCTACACCTTC
CDR3aa: CSALQGGGYTF

v_gene: TRBV5-1
d_gene: .
j_gene: TRBJ1-1
abundance: few
CDR3nt: TGCGCCAGCAGAGAGGGGGTAAGGGACATGCACACTGAAGCTTTCTTT
CDR3aa: CASREGVRDMHTEAFF

v_gene: TRBV5-4
d_gene: TRBD2
j_gene: TRBJ2-2
abundance: once
CDR3nt: TGTGCCAGCAGCTTTACTAGCGGGGGGATGTCCGGGGAGCTGTTTTTT
CDR3aa: CASSFTSGGMSGELFF

v_gene: TRBV6-5
d_gene: .
j_gene: TRBJ1-2
abundance: .
CDR3nt: TGTGCCAGCAGTACCCAGGACACCTATGGCTACACCTTC
CDR3aa: CASSTQDTYGYTF